Sequencing of this T cell receptor (beta chain) was carried out in a study of control samples from healthy donors and cancer patients. Profiling relied on immunoSEQ multiplex PCR, and the TCRdb table lists in-frame clones only, not all of them. The sample contains about 110,000 clones, less than 95% of which appear only once. The germline V gene encodes CDR1 LNHDA and CDR2 SQIVND (reference sequence). Trimming shortened V by 3 bases and J by 6 bases, and 11 bases separated the two germline ends. This CDR3 has 14 amino acids. Sample: blood. This TCR derives from a human donor in good health. The donor label of this sample is uncertain. This chain joins TRBV19 and TRBJ2-2; a possible D gene is TRBD1 (7 bases). The CDR3 sequence: CASSIQGGAGELFF. In DNA form, the CDR3 reads TGTGCCAGTAGTATCCAGGGGGGAGCCGGGGAGCTGTTTTTT.